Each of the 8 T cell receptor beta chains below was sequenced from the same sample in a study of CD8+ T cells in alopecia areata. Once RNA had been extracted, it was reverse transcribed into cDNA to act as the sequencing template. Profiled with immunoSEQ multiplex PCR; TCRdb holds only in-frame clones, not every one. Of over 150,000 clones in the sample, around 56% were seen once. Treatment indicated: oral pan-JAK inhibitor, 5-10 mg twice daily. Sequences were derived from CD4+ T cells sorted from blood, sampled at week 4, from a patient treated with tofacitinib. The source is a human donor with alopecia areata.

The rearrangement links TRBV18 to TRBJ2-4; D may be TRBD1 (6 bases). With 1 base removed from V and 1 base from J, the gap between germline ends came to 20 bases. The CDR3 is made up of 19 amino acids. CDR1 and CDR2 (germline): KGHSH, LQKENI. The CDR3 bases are TGTGCCAGCTCACCACAACCAATACAGGGCCCATCGGCCAAAAACATTCAGTACTTC. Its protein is CASSPQPIQGPSAKNIQYF.

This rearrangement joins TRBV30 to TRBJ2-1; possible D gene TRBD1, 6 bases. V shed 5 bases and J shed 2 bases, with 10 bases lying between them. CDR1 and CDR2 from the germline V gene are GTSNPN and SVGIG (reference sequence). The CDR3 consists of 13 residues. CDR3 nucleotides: TGTGCCTGGGGGGCAGGGGCCTACAATGAGCAGTTCTTC. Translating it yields CAWGAGAYNEQFF.

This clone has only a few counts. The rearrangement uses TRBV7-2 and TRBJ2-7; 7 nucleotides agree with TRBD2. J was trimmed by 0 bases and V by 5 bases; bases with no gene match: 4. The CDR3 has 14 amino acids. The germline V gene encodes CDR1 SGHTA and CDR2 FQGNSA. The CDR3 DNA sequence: TGTGCCAGCAGCGCCCAGCGGGACTCCTACGAGCAGTACTTC. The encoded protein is CASSAQRDSYEQYF.

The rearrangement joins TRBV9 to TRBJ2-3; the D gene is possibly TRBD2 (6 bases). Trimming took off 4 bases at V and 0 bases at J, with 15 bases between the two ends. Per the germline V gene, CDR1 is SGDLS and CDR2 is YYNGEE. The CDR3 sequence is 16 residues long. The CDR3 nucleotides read TGTGCCAGCAGCCCGGGCAATAGCGGTAGCACAGATACGCAGTATTTT. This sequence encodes CASSPGNSGSTDTQYF.

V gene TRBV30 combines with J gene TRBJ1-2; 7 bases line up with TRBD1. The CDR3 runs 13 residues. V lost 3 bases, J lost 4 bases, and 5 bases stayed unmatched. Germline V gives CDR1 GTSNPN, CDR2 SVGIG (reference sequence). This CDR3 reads CAWRATGRYGYTF. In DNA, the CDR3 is TGTGCCTGGAGGGCGACAGGGCGCTATGGCTACACCTTC.

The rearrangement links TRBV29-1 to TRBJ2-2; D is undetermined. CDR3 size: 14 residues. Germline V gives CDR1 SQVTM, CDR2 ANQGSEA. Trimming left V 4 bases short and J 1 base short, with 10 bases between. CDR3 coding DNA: TGCAGCGTTGGGGAAGGGCTGAACACCGGGGAGCTGTTTTTT. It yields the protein CSVGEGLNTGELFF.

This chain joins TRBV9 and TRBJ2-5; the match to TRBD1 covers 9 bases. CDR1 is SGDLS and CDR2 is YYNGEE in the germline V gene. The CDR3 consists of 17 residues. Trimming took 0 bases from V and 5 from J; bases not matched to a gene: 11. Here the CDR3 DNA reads TGTGCCAGCAGCGTAGGGGACGGGGACAGGGTCCGGGAGACCCAGTACTTC. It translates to CASSVGDGDRVRETQYF.

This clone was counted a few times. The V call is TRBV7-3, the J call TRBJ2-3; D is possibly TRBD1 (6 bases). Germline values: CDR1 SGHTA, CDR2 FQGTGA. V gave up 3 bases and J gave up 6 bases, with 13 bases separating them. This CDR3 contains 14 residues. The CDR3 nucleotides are TGTGCCAGCAGCTTGGGGGCCCTCTTGGATACGCAGTATTTT. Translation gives CASSLGALLDTQYF.